The 4 T cell receptor beta chains in this list originate from one sample, sequenced in a study of blood T cell repertoires in COVID-19 (dated by TCRdb to 2018 to 2020). Library preparation employed the immunoSEQ multiplex PCR assay. TCRdb re-hosts the immuneACCESS table, in-frame sequences only. Its copies lack some clones; in the studies checked, an unresolved V gene accounts for under half of them, and the cause for the rest is not known. The sample table holds over 300,000 clones, of which approximately 85% were seen once. The ten largest clones add up to roughly 2% of the sample. Material: PBMCs or T cells enriched from blood (not recorded which). The receptors derive from a man aged 25-40 years who had recovered from COVID-19.

The chain couples TRBV20-1 to TRBJ1-2; perhaps TRBD1 as D (5 bases). V shed 7 bases and J shed 3 bases, with 9 bases lying between them. The germline gives CDR1 DFQATT, CDR2 SNEGSKA (reference sequence). The CDR3 is 11 amino acids. CDR3 coding DNA: TGCAGTGTTGGAGGGGACTATGGCTACACCTTC. Translation: CSVGGDYGYTF.

V and J are TRBV14 and TRBJ1-4; TRBD1 might be the D (6 bases). Looked up from germline, CDR1 is SGHDN and CDR2 is FVKESK. This CDR3 region has 14 residues. Trimming removed 4 bases from V and 0 bases from J, with 6 bases in between. The CDR3 nucleotides are TGTGCCAGCAGCCGGACAGCAACTAATGAAAAACTGTTTTTT. It specifies CASSRTATNEKLFF.

The J gene is TRBJ1-2, the V gene TRBV18, with 7 positions matching TRBD1. V dropped 1 base and J dropped 2; count of bases not matched to a gene: 4. This CDR3 is built from 15 residues. CDR1 KGHSH and CDR2 LQKENI come from the germline V gene. The CDR3 loop is CASSPRATGNYGYTF. In nucleotides, the CDR3 is TGTGCCAGCTCACCACGGGCGACAGGGAACTATGGCTACACCTTC.

CDR3 sequence: CASSLEQGRYNEQFF. The CDR3 DNA is TGTGCCAGCAGCTTGGAACAGGGTCGGTACAATGAGCAGTTCTTC. This chain joins TRBV5-5 and TRBJ2-1; a possible D gene is TRBD1 (6 bases). CDR1 and CDR2 (germline): SGHKS, YYEKEE (reference sequence). Between the trimmed V and J ends, which lost 0 bases and 4 bases, there was a span of 11 bases. The CDR3 contains 15 residues.